The subject of this entry is one T cell receptor beta chain. The data were taken from a study of memory CD4+ T cells and cytomegalovirus serostatus. The data were produced by immunoSEQ multiplex PCR, yet TCRdb's version contains in-frame clones alone and is incomplete. The sample holds under 100,000 clones, more than 70% seen once. Looked up from germline, CDR1 is MNHEY and CDR2 is SMNVEV (reference sequence). With 7 bases removed from V and 1 base from J, the gap between germline ends came to 16 bases. The CDR3 sequence is 15 residues long. The sort gate was single viable CD3+CD4+CD8-CD45RO+ cells for memory CD4+ T cells.

Sequencing used memory CD4+ T cells from blood. This receptor was taken from an adult in good health and CMV-seronegative. The chain joins TRBV27 to TRBJ1-1, with D uncertain. The DNA of the CDR3 is TGTGCCAGCAACATCGGAGGGAGACCGAACACTGAAGCTTTCTTT. Translated, it gives CASNIGGRPNTEAFF.